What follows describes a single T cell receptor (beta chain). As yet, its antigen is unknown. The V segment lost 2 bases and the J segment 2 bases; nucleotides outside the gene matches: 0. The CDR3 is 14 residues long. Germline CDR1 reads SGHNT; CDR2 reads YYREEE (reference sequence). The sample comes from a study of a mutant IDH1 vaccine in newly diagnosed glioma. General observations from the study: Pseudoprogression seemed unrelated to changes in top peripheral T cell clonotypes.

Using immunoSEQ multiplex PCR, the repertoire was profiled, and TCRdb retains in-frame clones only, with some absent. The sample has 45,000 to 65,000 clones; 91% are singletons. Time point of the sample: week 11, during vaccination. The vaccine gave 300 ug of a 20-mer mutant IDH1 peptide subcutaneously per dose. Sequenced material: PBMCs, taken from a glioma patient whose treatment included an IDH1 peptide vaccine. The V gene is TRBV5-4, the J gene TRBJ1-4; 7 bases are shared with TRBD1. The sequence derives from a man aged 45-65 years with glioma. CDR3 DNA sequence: TGTGCCAGCAGCTTACAGGGGACTAATGAAAAACTGTTTTTT. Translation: CASSLQGTNEKLFF.